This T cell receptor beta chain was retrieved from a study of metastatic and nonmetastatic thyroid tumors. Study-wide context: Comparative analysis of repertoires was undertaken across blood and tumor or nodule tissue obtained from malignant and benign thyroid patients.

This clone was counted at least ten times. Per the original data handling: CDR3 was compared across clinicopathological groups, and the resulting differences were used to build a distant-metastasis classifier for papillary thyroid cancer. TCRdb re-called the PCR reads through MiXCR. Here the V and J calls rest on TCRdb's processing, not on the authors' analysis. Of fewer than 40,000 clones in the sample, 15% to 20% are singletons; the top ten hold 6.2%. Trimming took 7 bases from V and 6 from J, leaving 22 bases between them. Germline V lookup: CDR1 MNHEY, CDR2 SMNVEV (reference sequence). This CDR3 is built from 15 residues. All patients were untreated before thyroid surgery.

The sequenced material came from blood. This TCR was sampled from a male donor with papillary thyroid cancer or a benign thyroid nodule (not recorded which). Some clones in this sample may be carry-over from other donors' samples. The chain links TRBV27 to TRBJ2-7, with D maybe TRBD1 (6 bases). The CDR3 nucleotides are TGTGCCAGCAAGAGGAGTGGGACATCCCCCCTCGAGCAGTACTTC. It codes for CASKRSGTSPLEQYF.